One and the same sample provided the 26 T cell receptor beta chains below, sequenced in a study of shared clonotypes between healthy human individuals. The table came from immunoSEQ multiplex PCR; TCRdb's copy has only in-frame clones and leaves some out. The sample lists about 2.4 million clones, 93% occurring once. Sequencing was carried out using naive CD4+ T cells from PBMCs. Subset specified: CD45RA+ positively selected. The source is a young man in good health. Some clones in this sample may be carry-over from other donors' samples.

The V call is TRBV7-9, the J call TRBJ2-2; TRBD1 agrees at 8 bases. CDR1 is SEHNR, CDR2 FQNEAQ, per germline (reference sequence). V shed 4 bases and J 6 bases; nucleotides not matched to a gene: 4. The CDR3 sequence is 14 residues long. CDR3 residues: CASSWGQAAGELFF. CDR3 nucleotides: TGTGCCAGCAGCTGGGGACAGGCGGCCGGGGAGCTGTTTTTT.

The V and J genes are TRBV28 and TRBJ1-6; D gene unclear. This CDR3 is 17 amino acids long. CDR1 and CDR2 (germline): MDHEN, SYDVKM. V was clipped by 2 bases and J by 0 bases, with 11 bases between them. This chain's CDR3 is CASSLVISGSYNSPLHF. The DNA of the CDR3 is TGTGCCAGCAGTTTAGTCATCTCCGGCTCCTATAATTCACCCCTCCACTTT.

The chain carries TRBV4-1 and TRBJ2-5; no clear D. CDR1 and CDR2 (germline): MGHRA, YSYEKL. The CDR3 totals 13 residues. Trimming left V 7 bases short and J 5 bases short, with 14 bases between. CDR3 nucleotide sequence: TGCGCCAGCAACGCTGGACCTTGGGAGACCCAGTACTTC. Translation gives CASNAGPWETQYF.

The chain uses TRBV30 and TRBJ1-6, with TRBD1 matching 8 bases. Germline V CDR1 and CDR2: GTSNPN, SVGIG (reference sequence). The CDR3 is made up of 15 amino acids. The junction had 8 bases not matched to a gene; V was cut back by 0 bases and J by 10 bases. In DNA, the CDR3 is TGTGCCTGGAGTGTTGGACAGGGTCCCCGGTCACCCCTCCACTTT. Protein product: CAWSVGQGPRSPLHF.

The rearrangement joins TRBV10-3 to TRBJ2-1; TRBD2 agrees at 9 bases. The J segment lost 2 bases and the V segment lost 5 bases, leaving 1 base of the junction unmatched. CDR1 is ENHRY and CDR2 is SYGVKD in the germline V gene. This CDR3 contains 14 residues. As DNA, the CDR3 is TGTGCCATCAGTAGCGGGGGGACCTACAATGAGCAGTTCTTC. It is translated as CAISSGGTYNEQFF.

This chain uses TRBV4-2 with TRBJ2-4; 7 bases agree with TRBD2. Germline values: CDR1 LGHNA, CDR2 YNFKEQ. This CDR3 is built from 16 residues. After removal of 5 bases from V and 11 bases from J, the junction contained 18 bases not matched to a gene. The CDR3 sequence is CASSYTSGLGLQVQYF. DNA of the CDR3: TGTGCCAGCAGCTACACATCCGGACTAGGCCTGCAAGTTCAGTACTTC.

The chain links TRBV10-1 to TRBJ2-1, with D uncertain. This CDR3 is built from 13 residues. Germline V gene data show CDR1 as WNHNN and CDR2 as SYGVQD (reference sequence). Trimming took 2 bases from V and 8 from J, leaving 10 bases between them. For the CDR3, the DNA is TGCGCCAGCAGTGAGAGGGTTGGATATGAGCAGTTCTTC. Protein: CASSERVGYEQFF.

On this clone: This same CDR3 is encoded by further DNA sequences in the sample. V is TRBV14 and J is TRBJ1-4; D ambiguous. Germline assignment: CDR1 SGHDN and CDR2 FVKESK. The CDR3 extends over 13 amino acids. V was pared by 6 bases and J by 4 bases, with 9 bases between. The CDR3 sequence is CASSRDLNEKLFF. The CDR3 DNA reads TGTGCCAGCAGTAGAGACCTTAATGAAAAACTGTTTTTT. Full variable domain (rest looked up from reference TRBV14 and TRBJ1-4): EAGVTQFPSHSVIEKGQTVTLRCDPISGHDNLYWYRRVMGKEIKFLLHFVKESKQDESGMPNNRFLAERTGGTYSTLKVQPAELEDSGVYFCASSRDLNEKLFFGSGTQLSVL.

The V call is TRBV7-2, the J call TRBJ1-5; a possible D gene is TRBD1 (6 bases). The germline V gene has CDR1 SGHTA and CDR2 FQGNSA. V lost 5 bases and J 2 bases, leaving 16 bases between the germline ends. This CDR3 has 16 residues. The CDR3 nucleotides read TGTGCCAGCAGCCGGGGGCGGGGCTCGGGCAATCAGCCCCAGCATTTT. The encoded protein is CASSRGRGSGNQPQHF.

The CDR3 bases are TGTGCCAGCAGTCGGAAGCGGGAGACCTACGAGCAGTACTTC. Its protein is CASSRKRETYEQYF. This chain uses TRBV6-7 with TRBJ2-7; 8 bases line up with TRBD2. TRBV6-7 is annotated as an ORF whose role is uncertain. V lost 5 bases to trimming and J lost 2 bases; unmatched junction nucleotides: 5. This CDR3 has 14 residues.

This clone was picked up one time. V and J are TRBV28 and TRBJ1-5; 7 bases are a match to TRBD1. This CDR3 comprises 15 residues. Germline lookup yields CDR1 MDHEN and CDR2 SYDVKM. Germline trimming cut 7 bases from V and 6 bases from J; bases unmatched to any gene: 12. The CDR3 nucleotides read TGTGCCAGCATCACGGCAGGACAGGTCGGTCAGCCCCAGCATTTT. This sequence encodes CASITAGQVGQPQHF.

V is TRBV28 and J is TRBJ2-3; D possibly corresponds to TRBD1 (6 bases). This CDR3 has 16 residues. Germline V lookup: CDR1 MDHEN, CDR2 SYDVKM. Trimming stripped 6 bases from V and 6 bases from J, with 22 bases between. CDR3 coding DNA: TGTGCCAGCAGCCAAACTTCGGGACACCCGGCGGATACGCAGTATTTT. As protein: CASSQTSGHPADTQYF.

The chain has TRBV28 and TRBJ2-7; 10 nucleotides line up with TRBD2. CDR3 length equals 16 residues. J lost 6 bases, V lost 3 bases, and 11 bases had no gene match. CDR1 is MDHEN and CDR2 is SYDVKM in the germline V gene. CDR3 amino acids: CASSFFPSGSRGEQYF. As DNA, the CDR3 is TGTGCCAGCAGTTTTTTTCCTAGCGGGAGCCGGGGCGAGCAGTACTTC.

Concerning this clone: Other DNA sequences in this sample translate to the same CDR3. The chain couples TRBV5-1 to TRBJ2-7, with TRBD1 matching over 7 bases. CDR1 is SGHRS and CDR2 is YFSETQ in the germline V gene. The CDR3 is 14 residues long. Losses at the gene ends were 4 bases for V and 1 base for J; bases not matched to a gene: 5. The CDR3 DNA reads TGCGCCAGCAGCCTACCGGGACAGTCCTACGAGCAGTACTTC. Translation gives CASSLPGQSYEQYF.

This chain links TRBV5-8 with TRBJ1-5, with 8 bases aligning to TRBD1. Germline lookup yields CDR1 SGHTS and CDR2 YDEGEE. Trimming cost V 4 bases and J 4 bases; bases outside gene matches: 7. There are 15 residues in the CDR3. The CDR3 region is CASSGRTGWNQPQHF. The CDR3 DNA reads TGTGCCAGCAGCGGACGGACAGGGTGGAATCAGCCCCAGCATTTT.

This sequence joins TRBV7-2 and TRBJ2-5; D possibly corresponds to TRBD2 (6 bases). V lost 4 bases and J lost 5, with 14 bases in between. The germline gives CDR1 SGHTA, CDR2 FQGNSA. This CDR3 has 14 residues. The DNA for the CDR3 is TGTGCCAGCAGCTCCGGGACTCTCCTCGAGACCCAGTACTTC. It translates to CASSSGTLLETQYF.

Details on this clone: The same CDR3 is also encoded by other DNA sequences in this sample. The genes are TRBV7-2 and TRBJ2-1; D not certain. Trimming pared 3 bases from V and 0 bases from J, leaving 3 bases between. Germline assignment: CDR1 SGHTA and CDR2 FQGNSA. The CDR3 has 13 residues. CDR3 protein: CASSFNSYNEQFF. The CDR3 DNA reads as TGTGCCAGCAGCTTTAACTCCTACAATGAGCAGTTCTTC.

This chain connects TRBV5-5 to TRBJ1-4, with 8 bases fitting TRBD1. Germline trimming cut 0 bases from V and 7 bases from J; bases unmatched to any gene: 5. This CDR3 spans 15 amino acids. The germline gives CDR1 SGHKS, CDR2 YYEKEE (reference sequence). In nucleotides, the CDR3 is TGTGCCAGCAGCTTGGTCGGGACAGGAGGTGAAAAACTGTTTTTT. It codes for CASSLVGTGGEKLFF.

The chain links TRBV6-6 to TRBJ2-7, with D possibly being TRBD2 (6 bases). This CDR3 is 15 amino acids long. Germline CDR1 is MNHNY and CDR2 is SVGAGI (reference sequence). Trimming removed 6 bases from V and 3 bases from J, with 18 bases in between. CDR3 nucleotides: TGTGCCAGCAGCACCGCGGGGAGCGGGTACTACGAGCAGTACTTC. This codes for CASSTAGSGYYEQYF.

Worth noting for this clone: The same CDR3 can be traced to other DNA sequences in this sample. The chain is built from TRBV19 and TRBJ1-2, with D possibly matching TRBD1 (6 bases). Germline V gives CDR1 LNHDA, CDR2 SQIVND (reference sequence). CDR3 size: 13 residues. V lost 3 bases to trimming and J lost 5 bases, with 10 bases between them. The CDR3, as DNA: TGTGCCAGTAGTATCAGGGGTGGATATGGCTACACCTTC. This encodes CASSIRGGYGYTF.

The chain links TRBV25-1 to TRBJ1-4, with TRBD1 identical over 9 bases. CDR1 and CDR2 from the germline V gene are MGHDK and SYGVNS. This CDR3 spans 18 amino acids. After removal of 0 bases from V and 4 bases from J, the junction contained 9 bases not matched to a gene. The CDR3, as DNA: TGTGCCAGCAGTGAATATAAAGGGACAGGGATTAATAATGAAAAACTGTTTTTT. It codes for CASSEYKGTGINNEKLFF.

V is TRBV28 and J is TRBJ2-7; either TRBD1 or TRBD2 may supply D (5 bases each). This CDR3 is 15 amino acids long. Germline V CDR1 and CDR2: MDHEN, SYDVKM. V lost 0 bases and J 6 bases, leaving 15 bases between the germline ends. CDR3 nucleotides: TGTGCCAGCAGTTTATGGGCGAAGGGTGGGGGCGAGCAGTACTTC. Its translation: CASSLWAKGGGEQYF.

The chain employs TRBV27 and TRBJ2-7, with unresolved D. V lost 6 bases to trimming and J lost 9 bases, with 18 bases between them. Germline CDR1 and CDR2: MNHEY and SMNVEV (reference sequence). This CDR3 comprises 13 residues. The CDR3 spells CASSIGRQSGQYF. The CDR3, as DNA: TGTGCCAGCAGCATAGGACGGCAATCTGGGCAGTACTTC.

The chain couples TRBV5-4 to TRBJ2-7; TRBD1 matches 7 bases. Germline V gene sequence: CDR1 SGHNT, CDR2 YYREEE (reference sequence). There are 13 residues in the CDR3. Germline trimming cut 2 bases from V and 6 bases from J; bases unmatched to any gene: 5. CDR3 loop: CASSFGRGSEQYF. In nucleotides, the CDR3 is TGTGCCAGCAGCTTTGGCAGGGGGAGCGAGCAGTACTTC.

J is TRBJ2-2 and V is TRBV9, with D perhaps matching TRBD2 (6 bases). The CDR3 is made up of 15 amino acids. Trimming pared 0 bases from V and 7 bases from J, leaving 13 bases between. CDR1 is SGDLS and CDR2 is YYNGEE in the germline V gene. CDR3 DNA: TGTGCCAGCAGCGTAGGATTGGAGGGAAGCGGGGAGCTGTTTTTT. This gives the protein CASSVGLEGSGELFF.

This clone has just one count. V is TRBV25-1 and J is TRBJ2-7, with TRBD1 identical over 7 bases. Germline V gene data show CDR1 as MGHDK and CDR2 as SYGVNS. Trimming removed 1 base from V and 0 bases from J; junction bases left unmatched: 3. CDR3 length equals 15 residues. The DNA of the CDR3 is TGTGCCAGCAGTGAATCCGGGACAGCCTCCTACGAGCAGTACTTC. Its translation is CASSESGTASYEQYF.